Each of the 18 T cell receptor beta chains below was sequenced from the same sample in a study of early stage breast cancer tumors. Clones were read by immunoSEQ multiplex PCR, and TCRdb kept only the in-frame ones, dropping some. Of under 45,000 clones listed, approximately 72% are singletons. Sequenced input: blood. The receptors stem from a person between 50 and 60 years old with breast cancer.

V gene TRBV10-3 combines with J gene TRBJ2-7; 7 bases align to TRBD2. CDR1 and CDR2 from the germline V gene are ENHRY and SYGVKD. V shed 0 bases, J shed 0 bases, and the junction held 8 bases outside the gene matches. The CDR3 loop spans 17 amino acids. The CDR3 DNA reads TGTGCCATCAGTGAGTCATCGCTAGCGGTCACCTCCTACGAGCAGTACTTC. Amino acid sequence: CAISESSLAVTSYEQYF.

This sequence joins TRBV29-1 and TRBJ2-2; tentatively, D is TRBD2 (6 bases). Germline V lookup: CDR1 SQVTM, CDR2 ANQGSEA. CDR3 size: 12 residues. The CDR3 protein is CTAWGDTGELFF. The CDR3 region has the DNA TGCACCGCGTGGGGGGACACCGGGGAGCTGTTTTTT.

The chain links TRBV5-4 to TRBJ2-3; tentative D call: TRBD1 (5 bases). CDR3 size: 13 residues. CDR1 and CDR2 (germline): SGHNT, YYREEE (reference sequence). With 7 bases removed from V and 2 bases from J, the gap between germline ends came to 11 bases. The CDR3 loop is CASGAEITDTQYF. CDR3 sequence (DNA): TGTGCCAGCGGGGCGGAGATCACAGATACGCAGTATTTT.

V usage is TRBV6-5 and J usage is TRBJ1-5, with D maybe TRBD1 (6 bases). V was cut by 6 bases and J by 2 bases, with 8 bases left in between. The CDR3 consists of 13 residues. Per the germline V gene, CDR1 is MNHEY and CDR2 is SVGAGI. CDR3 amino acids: CASRDSRNQPQHF. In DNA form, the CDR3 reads TGTGCCAGCAGGGACAGCCGCAATCAGCCCCAGCATTTT.

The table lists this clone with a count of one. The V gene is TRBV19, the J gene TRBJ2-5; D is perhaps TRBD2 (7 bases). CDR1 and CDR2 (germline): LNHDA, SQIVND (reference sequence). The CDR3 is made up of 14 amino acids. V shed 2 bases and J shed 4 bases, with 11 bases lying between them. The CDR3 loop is CASSIWGGTETQYF. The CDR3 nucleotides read TGTGCCAGTAGTATATGGGGGGGCACAGAGACCCAGTACTTC.

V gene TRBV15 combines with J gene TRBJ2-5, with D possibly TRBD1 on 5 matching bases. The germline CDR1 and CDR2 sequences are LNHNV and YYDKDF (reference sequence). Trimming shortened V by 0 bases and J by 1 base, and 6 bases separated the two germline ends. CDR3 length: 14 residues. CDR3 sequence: CATSRDRGQETQYF. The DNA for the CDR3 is TGTGCCACCAGCAGAGATAGGGGCCAAGAGACCCAGTACTTC.

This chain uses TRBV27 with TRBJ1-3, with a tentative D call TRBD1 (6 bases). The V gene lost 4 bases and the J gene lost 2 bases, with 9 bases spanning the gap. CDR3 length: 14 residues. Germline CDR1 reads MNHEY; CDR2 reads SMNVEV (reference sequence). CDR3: CASSSNRAGNTIYF. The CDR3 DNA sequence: TGTGCCAGCAGTTCCAACAGGGCTGGAAACACCATATATTTT.

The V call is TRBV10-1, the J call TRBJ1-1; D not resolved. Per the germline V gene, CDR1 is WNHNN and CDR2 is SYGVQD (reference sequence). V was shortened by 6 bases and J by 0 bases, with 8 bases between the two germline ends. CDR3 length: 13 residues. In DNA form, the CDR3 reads TGCGCCAGCAGAAGCGGAGTGAACACTGAAGCTTTCTTT. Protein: CASRSGVNTEAFF.

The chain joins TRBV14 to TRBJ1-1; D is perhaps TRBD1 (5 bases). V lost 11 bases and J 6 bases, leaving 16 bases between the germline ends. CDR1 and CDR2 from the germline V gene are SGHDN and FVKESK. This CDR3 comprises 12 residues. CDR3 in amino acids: CASGRTQAEAFF. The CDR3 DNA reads TGTGCCTCAGGACGGACACAGGCTGAAGCTTTCTTT.

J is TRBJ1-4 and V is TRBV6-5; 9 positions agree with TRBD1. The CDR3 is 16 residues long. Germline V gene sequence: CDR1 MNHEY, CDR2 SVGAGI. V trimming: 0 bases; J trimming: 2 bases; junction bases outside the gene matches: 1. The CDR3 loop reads CASSYSTGGTNEKLFF. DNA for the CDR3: TGTGCCAGCAGTTACTCGACAGGGGGGACTAATGAAAAACTGTTTTTT.

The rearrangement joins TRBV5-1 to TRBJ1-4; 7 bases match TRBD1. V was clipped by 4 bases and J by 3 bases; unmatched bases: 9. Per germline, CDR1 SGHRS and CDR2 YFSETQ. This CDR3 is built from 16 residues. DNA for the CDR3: TGCGCCAGCAGCCCGGCGGGCAGGGGGGCTAATGAAAAACTGTTTTTT. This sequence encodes CASSPAGRGANEKLFF.

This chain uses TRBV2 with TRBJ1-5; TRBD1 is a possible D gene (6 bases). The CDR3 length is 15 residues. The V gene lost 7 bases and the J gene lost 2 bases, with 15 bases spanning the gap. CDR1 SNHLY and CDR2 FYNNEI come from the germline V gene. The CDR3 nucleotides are TGTGCCAGCACGGGGCAGGGGTCCGGCAATCAGCCCCAGCATTTT. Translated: CASTGQGSGNQPQHF.

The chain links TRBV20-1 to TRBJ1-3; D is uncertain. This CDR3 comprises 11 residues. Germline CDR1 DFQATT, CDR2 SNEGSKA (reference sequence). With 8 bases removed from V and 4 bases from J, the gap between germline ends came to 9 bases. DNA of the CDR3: TGCAGTTCGCGGTCAGGAAACACCATATATTTT. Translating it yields CSSRSGNTIYF.

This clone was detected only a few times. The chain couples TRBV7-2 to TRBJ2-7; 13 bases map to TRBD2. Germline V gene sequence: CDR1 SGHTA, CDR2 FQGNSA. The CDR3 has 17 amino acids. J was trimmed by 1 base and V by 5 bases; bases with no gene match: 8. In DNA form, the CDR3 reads TGTGCCAGCAGCCCCGGACTAGCGGGGGCTCAATCCTACGAGCAGTACGTC. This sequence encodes CASSPGLAGAQSYEQYV.

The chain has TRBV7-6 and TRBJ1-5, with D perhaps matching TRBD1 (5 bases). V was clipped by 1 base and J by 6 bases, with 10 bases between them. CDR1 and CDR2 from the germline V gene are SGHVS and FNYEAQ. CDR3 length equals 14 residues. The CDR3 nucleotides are TGTGCCAGCAGCTTAGGGTCAGGGTTTCAGCCCCAGCATTTT. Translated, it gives CASSLGSGFQPQHF.

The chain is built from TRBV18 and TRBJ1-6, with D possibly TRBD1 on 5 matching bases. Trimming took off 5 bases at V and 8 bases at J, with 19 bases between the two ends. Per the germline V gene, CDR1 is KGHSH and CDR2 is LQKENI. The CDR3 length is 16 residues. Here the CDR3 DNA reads TGTGCCAGCTCAACCCGGGGAGGGGCGGTTGATTCACCCCTCCACTTT. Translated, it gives CASSTRGGAVDSPLHF.

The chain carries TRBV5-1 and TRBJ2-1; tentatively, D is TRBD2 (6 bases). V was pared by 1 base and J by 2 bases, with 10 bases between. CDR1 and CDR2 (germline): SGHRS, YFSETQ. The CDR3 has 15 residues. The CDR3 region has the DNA TGCGCCAGCAGCTTGTTAGGAGGGCCCTACAATGAGCAGTTCTTC. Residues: CASSLLGGPYNEQFF. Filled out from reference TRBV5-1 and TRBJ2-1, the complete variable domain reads KAGVTQTPRYLIKTRGQQVTLSCSPISGHRSVSWYQQTPGQGLQFLFEYFSETQRNKGNFPGRFSGRQFSNSRSEMNVSTLELGDSALYLCASSLLGGPYNEQFFGPGTRLTVL.

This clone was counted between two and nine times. DNA of the CDR3: TGTGCCAGCACCCTGGGGGGGTTCGCTGAAGCTTTCTTT. Translating it yields CASTLGGFAEAFF. This chain connects TRBV6-6 to TRBJ1-1, with D maybe TRBD1 (5 bases). V shed 7 bases and J shed 6 bases, with 15 bases lying between them. Germline V gene sequence: CDR1 MNHNY, CDR2 SVGAGI (reference sequence). This CDR3 has 13 residues.